This T cell receptor beta chain was captured in a study of cytomegalovirus exposure and HLA in healthy donors. With 60 Vbeta and 13 Jbeta primers, the PCR was carried out. The assay was immunoSEQ multiplex PCR, and TCRdb's table has in-frame clones only and misses some. The sample yields some 120,000 clones, over 8.5% seen once. Study-wide results and caveats: Earlier analysis looked at TCR beta V segments, and most were productive about 90% or about 30% of the time. Accurate prediction of HLA-A and HLA-B alleles (for most subjects) was reportedly achieved from TCR beta sequences.

Concerning this clone itself: Antigen: not known.

This sequence was found in a woman aged 40 to 50 in good health and CMV-seropositive. Sequencing was done on a sample of PBMCs.

The CDR3 nucleotides are TGTGCCAGCAGCTTGGAGGCTAGGCAGTACTTC. This gives the protein CASSLEARQYF. The chain carries TRBV5-6 and TRBJ2-7; D unresolved. V was trimmed by 0 bases and J by 9 bases, leaving 7 bases between them. Looked up from germline, CDR1 is SGHDT and CDR2 is YYEEEE. The CDR3 is 11 amino acids.